The 26 T cell receptor beta chains below all came from one sample that was sequenced in a study of cytomegalovirus exposure and HLA in healthy donors. 60 Vbeta and 13 Jbeta primers were used in PCR. Data came from immunoSEQ multiplex PCR; TCRdb stores just in-frame clones and leaves some out. The sample gives some 150,000 clones, roughly 85% of which show up once; about 0.66% is in the top ten. The sequencing input was PBMCs. These receptors came from a male donor in good health and CMV-seronegative.

J is TRBJ1-3 and V is TRBV18; D not certain. The CDR3 has 14 residues. Germline V lookup: CDR1 KGHSH, CDR2 LQKENI. Trimming removed 6 bases at V and 3 bases at J, with 12 bases between. The CDR3 DNA reads TGTGCCAGCTCGACTGAGGGTTTTGGAAACACCATATATTTT. Amino acids: CASSTEGFGNTIYF.

The chain employs TRBV9 and TRBJ1-4; D might be TRBD1 (5 bases). CDR3 length: 16 amino acids. The V gene lost 4 bases and the J gene lost 3 bases, with 16 bases spanning the gap. From germline, CDR1 is SGDLS and CDR2 YYNGEE. The CDR3 DNA follows: TGTGCCAGCAGCCCCACCACAGGAAGCGCTAATGAAAAACTGTTTTTT. Amino acid sequence: CASSPTTGSANEKLFF.

This clone was picked up a small number of times. The V and J genes are TRBV9 and TRBJ2-5, with D possibly being TRBD2 (6 bases). The germline V gene encodes CDR1 SGDLS and CDR2 YYNGEE. The germline V and J ends were trimmed by 7 bases and 5 bases, with 15 bases remaining between them. This CDR3 has 13 amino acids. In nucleotides, the CDR3 is TGTGCCAGCGGGGGGTCGGGACCGGAGACCCAGTACTTC. Residues: CASGGSGPETQYF.

The chain uses TRBV29-1 and TRBJ1-2; 8 nucleotides align to TRBD1. This CDR3 spans 12 amino acids. V shed 7 bases and J 6 bases; nucleotides not matched to a gene: 7. Germline loops: CDR1 SQVTM, CDR2 ANQGSEA. The CDR3 spells CSARTGRDGYTF. CDR3 sequence (DNA): TGCAGCGCCCGGACAGGGAGGGATGGCTACACCTTC.

Note on this clone: Other DNA variants within this sample encode the same CDR3. The chain combines TRBV5-1 with TRBJ1-6; D uncertain. V was cut by 5 bases and J by 7 bases, with 16 bases left in between. The CDR3 extends over 15 amino acids. CDR1 and CDR2 (germline): SGHRS, YFSETQ. The CDR3 here is CASSSGSTSNSPLHF. Written as DNA, the CDR3 is TGCGCCAGCAGTTCGGGGTCAACCTCAAATTCACCCCTCCACTTT.

The V and J genes are TRBV27 and TRBJ1-6, with TRBD1 matching over 7 bases. This CDR3 has 14 amino acids. The V gene end was trimmed by 6 bases and the J gene end by 4 bases; junction bases not matched to a gene: 3. In germline, CDR1 is MNHEY, CDR2 SMNVEV (reference sequence). The CDR3 sequence is CASRMGQYNSPLHF. CDR3 sequence (DNA): TGTGCCAGCAGAATGGGACAGTATAATTCACCCCTCCACTTT.

The V call is TRBV6-1, the J call TRBJ2-1; 12 bases map to TRBD2. The CDR3 spans 14 residues. From germline, CDR1 is MNHNS and CDR2 SASEGT. V gave up 6 bases and J gave up 5 bases; unmatched junction bases: 2. The DNA of the CDR3 is TGTGCCAGCAGACTAGCGGGGGGTCACAATGAGCAGTTCTTC. Translation gives CASRLAGGHNEQFF.

For the CDR3, the DNA is TGTGCCAGCAGTCCGACATTTCTCACCCAAGAGACCCAGTACTTC. It translates to CASSPTFLTQETQYF. The V gene is TRBV2, the J gene TRBJ2-5; D gene ambiguous. V lost 5 bases to trimming and J lost 1 base, with 14 bases between them. The CDR3 is 15 residues long. Germline V gives CDR1 SNHLY, CDR2 FYNNEI. The full variable domain, rest sourced from reference TRBV2 and TRBJ2-5, is EPEVTQTPSHQVTQMGQEVILRCVPISNHLYFYWYRQILGQKVEFLVSFYNNEISEKSEIFDDQFSVERPDGSNFTLKIRSTKLEDSAMYFCASSPTFLTQETQYFGPGTRLLVL.

This clone was counted only a few times. CDR3 region: CASSFGTTYEQYF. CDR3 DNA sequence: TGTGCCAGCAGTTTCGGGACTACGTACGAGCAGTACTTC. This chain uses TRBV27 with TRBJ2-7, with 7 bases identical to TRBD2. V dropped 3 bases and J dropped 4; count of bases not matched to a gene: 3. Germline assignment: CDR1 MNHEY and CDR2 SMNVEV (reference sequence). The CDR3 loop spans 13 amino acids.

V gene TRBV6-1 combines with J gene TRBJ1-4, with 8 nucleotides matching TRBD1. The trim removed 1 base at V and 0 bases at J, leaving 10 bases unmatched. This CDR3 spans 19 amino acids. Germline V gene sequence: CDR1 MNHNS, CDR2 SASEGT. The CDR3 loop reads CASSEDRQGRSATNEKLFF. The CDR3 DNA follows: TGTGCCAGCAGTGAAGACAGACAGGGGAGGTCGGCAACTAATGAAAAACTGTTTTTT.

V and J are TRBV4-3 and TRBJ1-4; 12 bases line up with TRBD1. This CDR3 comprises 17 residues. Germline V lookup: CDR1 LGHNA, CDR2 YSLEER. J gave up 0 bases and V 4 bases, and 3 bases lay outside the gene matches. CDR3 residues: CASSPGQGATTNEKLFF. CDR3 nucleotides: TGCGCCAGCAGCCCGGGACAGGGGGCGACAACTAATGAAAAACTGTTTTTT.

This sequence joins TRBV19 and TRBJ2-2; D is unresolved. The CDR3 totals 15 residues. The ends were cut back, 7 bases at V and 1 base at J, with 13 bases in the middle. Per germline, CDR1 LNHDA and CDR2 SQIVND (reference sequence). The CDR3 loop is CASTTADRNTGELFF. In nucleotides, the CDR3 is TGTGCCAGTACCACAGCCGACCGGAACACCGGGGAGCTGTTTTTT.

The V gene is TRBV2, the J gene TRBJ1-6, with 7 bases fitting TRBD1. The J segment lost 11 bases and the V segment lost 6 bases, leaving 22 bases of the junction unmatched. Germline CDR1 reads SNHLY; CDR2 reads FYNNEI. This CDR3 is 18 amino acids long. DNA for the CDR3: TGTGCCAGCAGCCAGCCTGGACAGGCCAGTGAGGGGGGTCCACCCCTCCACTTT. Amino acid sequence: CASSQPGQASEGGPPLHF. Full variable domain (remainder filled in from reference TRBV2 and TRBJ1-6): EPEVTQTPSHQVTQMGQEVILRCVPISNHLYFYWYRQILGQKVEFLVSFYNNEISEKSEIFDDQFSVERPDGSNFTLKIRSTKLEDSAMYFCASSQPGQASEGGPPLHFGNGTRLTVT.

This chain joins TRBV6-5 and TRBJ1-1; no firm D call. The CDR3 consists of 14 residues. CDR1 and CDR2 (germline): MNHEY, SVGAGI. V lost 2 bases and J lost 4, with 11 bases in between. The CDR3 loop reads CASSYGGESTEAFF. The DNA for the CDR3 is TGTGCCAGCAGTTACGGCGGGGAGAGCACTGAAGCTTTCTTT.

The J gene is TRBJ2-3, the V gene TRBV9; possible D gene TRBD2, 6 bases. Per germline, CDR1 SGDLS and CDR2 YYNGEE. V was clipped by 0 bases and J by 2 bases, with 10 bases between them. The CDR3 totals 15 residues. The CDR3 nucleotides read TGTGCCAGCAGCGTAGTCGCGGGACCCACAGATACGCAGTATTTT. Protein product: CASSVVAGPTDTQYF. Complete variable domain (other parts from reference TRBV9 and TRBJ2-3): DSGVTQTPKHLITATGQRVTLRCSPRSGDLSVYWYQQSLDQGLQFLIQYYNGEERAKGNILERFSAQQFPDLHSELNLSSLELGDSALYFCASSVVAGPTDTQYFGPGTRLTVL.

This clone appeared once. The gene calls are TRBV30 and TRBJ1-2; D possibly corresponds to TRBD1 (5 bases). V shed 3 bases and J shed 5 bases, with 22 bases lying between them. The CDR3 runs 16 residues. CDR1 and CDR2 (germline): GTSNPN, SVGIG (reference sequence). For the CDR3, the DNA is TGTGCCTGGAGACAACGAAGGGGATTTGGGGCGTATGGCTACACCTTC. Its translation: CAWRQRRGFGAYGYTF.

The genes are TRBV6-5 and TRBJ1-1; TRBD1 aligns across 9 bases. The V gene's germline CDR1 is MNHEY and CDR2 SVGAGI. Unmatched junction bases numbered 7, after V lost 6 bases and J lost 2 bases. The CDR3 contains 15 residues. The CDR3 spells CASRAWGQGNTEAFF. The CDR3 bases are TGTGCCAGCAGGGCTTGGGGACAGGGTAACACTGAAGCTTTCTTT.

A single count supports this clone. This sequence joins TRBV4-3 and TRBJ1-2; D is unresolved. Trimming stripped 0 bases from V and 2 bases from J, with 16 bases between. Germline V gene lookup returns CDR1 LGHNA and CDR2 YSLEER. The CDR3 length is 17 residues. Written as DNA, the CDR3 is TGCGCCAGCAGCCAAGAGGGCTCAAGGCACCTAAACTATGGCTACACCTTC. Encoded protein: CASSQEGSRHLNYGYTF.

The V gene is TRBV2, the J gene TRBJ1-1; 7 bases agree with TRBD1. Germline CDR1 and CDR2: SNHLY and FYNNEI. The length of the CDR3 is 15 residues. With V trimmed by 3 bases and J by 1 base, 5 bases remained unmatched. CDR3 sequence reads: CASSDTGTANTEAFF. The CDR3 DNA follows: TGTGCCAGCAGTGATACCGGGACAGCGAACACTGAAGCTTTCTTT.

The rearrangement uses TRBV10-2 and TRBJ2-7; no firm D call. The V end lost 4 bases, the J end lost 0 bases, and 10 bases lay between the germline ends. The CDR3 has 14 amino acids. Germline values: CDR1 WSHSY, CDR2 SAAADI. CDR3 in DNA: TGCGCCAGCAGTGCGGGTACCCCCTCCTACGAGCAGTACTTC. Translating gives CASSAGTPSYEQYF.

V usage is TRBV19 and J usage is TRBJ2-2, with 13 bases identical to TRBD2. Looked up from germline, CDR1 is LNHDA and CDR2 is SQIVND (reference sequence). This CDR3 has 17 residues. With 4 bases clipped from V and 1 base from J, the junction kept 3 bases outside the gene matches. The CDR3 nucleotides are TGTGCCAGTAGTAAGACTAGCGGGAGGCTGAACACCGGGGAGCTGTTTTTT. Encoded protein: CASSKTSGRLNTGELFF.

This sequence joins TRBV4-2 and TRBJ2-2; D is unresolved. Trimming stripped 0 bases from V and 7 bases from J, with 6 bases between. The CDR3 consists of 13 residues. The germline gives CDR1 LGHNA, CDR2 YNFKEQ. CDR3 DNA: TGTGCCAGCAGCCAAGAAACCTACGGGGAGCTGTTTTTT. This translates into CASSQETYGELFF.

This rearrangement joins TRBV6-5 to TRBJ1-2, with 10 bases that match TRBD1. Trimming took 6 bases from V and 8 from J; bases not matched to a gene: 6. Per the germline V gene, CDR1 is MNHEY and CDR2 is SVGAGI. CDR3 length equals 13 residues. DNA for the CDR3: TGTGCCAGCAGACGGGACAGGGGCCGGGGCTACACCTTC. As protein: CASRRDRGRGYTF.

This clone came up many times. The chain carries TRBV9 and TRBJ2-1; the match to TRBD2 covers 11 bases. This CDR3 is 15 amino acids long. The V gene's germline CDR1 is SGDLS and CDR2 YYNGEE. V gave up 4 bases and J gave up 7 bases; unmatched junction bases: 7. CDR3 coding DNA: TGTGCCAGCAGCCCAGGGCCTAGCGGGAGGAATGAGCAGTTCTTC. This codes for CASSPGPSGRNEQFF.

This clone has a single count. The rearrangement joins TRBV4-1 to TRBJ1-2; 12 positions agree with TRBD1. CDR1 and CDR2 from the germline V gene are MGHRA and YSYEKL. V was clipped by 5 bases and J by 8 bases; unmatched bases: 9. This CDR3 region has 15 residues. The CDR3, as DNA: TGCGCCAGCAGCAGTGGGGGACAGGGGGCGCGAGGCTACACCTTC. Protein sequence: CASSSGGQGARGYTF.

About this clone itself: At one end, the junction sequence differs from germline, possibly due to a read error. The chain couples TRBV7-2 to TRBJ2-7; perhaps TRBD1 as D (6 bases). The CDR3 extends over 13 amino acids. Germline CDR1 and CDR2: SGHTA and FQGNSA. Here the CDR3 reads CASSSRRAGVVLF. In nucleotides, the CDR3 is TGTGCCAGCAGCTCCCGGCGGGCAGGGGTAGTTCTCTTC. The whole variable domain, filled in from reference TRBV7-2 and TRBJ2-7, reads GAGVSQSPSNKVTEKGKDVELRCDPISGHTALYWYRQSLGQGLEFLIYFQGNSAPDKSGLPSDRFSAERTGGSVSTLTIQRTQQEDSAVYLCASSSRRAGVVLFGPGTRLTVT.